These 31 T cell receptor beta chains share one sample of origin, sequenced in a study of OX40 agonist ivuxolimab in advanced cancers. Clones were read by immunoSEQ multiplex PCR, and TCRdb kept only the in-frame ones, dropping some. Of just over 40,000 clones in the sample, about 87% were seen once. This specimen consisted of CD4+ or CD8+ T cells sorted from blood, obtained in a trial of the OX40 agonist ivuxolimab. These receptors were taken from an adult with an advanced solid tumor such as melanoma, head and neck, liver or kidney cancer.

The V gene is TRBV19, the J gene TRBJ2-1; 7 nucleotides match TRBD2. Germline assignment: CDR1 LNHDA and CDR2 SQIVND (reference sequence). The CDR3 is 15 residues long. V lost 9 bases, J lost 6 bases, and 14 bases stayed unmatched. CDR3 DNA sequence: TGTGCCAGCCGGGGGGAATCAGGAAGTTTCAATGAGCAGTTCTTC. It yields the protein CASRGESGSFNEQFF.

The chain has TRBV27 and TRBJ2-1, with 14 bases lining up with TRBD2. This CDR3 is built from 15 residues. Germline-derived CDR1 and CDR2 are MNHEY and SMNVEV (reference sequence). With 6 bases clipped from V and 7 bases from J, the junction kept 5 bases outside the gene matches. The CDR3 here is CASRPTSGRGNEQFF. CDR3 sequence (DNA): TGTGCCAGCAGACCGACTAGCGGGAGGGGAAATGAGCAGTTCTTC.

This chain connects TRBV9 to TRBJ2-1; D ambiguous. The germline V gene encodes CDR1 SGDLS and CDR2 YYNGEE. The CDR3 loop spans 11 amino acids. With 4 bases removed from V and 9 bases from J, the gap between germline ends came to 8 bases. CDR3 protein: CASSSDGEQFF. The CDR3 DNA is TGTGCCAGCAGCTCTGATGGTGAGCAGTTCTTC.

The chain carries TRBV25-1 and TRBJ2-5; D is perhaps TRBD1 (5 bases). With 1 base removed from V and 1 base from J, the gap between germline ends came to 10 bases. Looked up from germline, CDR1 is MGHDK and CDR2 is SYGVNS. This CDR3 has 15 residues. The CDR3 sequence: CASSELTVVQETQYF. CDR3 coding DNA: TGTGCCAGCAGTGAATTGACAGTCGTCCAAGAGACCCAGTACTTC.

The chain uses TRBV5-4 and TRBJ2-5; tentative D call: TRBD1 (5 bases). The CDR3 totals 13 residues. The V end lost 9 bases, the J end lost 1 base, and 13 bases lay between the germline ends. Germline CDR1 is SGHNT and CDR2 is YYREEE (reference sequence). CDR3 residues: CAIMTESQETQYF. The CDR3 DNA reads TGTGCCATCATGACAGAGAGCCAAGAGACCCAGTACTTC.

The chain is built from TRBV27 and TRBJ1-4; D may be TRBD1 (6 bases). Trimming took off 4 bases at V and 4 bases at J, with 13 bases between the two ends. There are 15 residues in the CDR3. Germline V gene sequence: CDR1 MNHEY, CDR2 SMNVEV (reference sequence). CDR3: CASSSRTDSNEKLFF. In nucleotides, the CDR3 is TGTGCCAGCAGTTCACGCACGGACAGTAATGAAAAACTGTTTTTT.

This chain's CDR3 is CASSIAASSYEQYF. In DNA, the CDR3 is TGTGCCAGTAGTATAGCGGCGAGCTCCTACGAGCAGTACTTC. The rearrangement links TRBV19 to TRBJ2-7; D is ambiguous. The CDR3 covers 14 residues. V was trimmed by 1 base and J by 0 bases, leaving 7 bases between them. Per germline, CDR1 LNHDA and CDR2 SQIVND (reference sequence).

The CDR3 loop is CASSQDFRGETQYF. The CDR3 DNA reads as TGTGCCAGCAGCCAAGATTTTCGGGGGGAGACCCAGTACTTC. The chain has TRBV14 and TRBJ2-5, with a tentative D call TRBD2 (6 bases). The CDR3 extends over 14 amino acids. The germline gives CDR1 SGHDN, CDR2 FVKESK. Between the trimmed V and J ends, which lost 0 bases and 5 bases, there was a span of 10 bases.

The chain links TRBV28 to TRBJ2-7; weak D call: TRBD2 (6 bases). The CDR3 is 13 residues long. Trimming left V 3 bases short and J 4 bases short, with 10 bases between. Looked up from germline, CDR1 is MDHEN and CDR2 is SYDVKM. The CDR3 nucleotides are TGTGCCAGCAGTTTTTTTAGCGGATACGAGCAGTACTTC. This translates into CASSFFSGYEQYF.

The V gene is TRBV28, the J gene TRBJ2-7; D not certain. Germline loops: CDR1 MDHEN, CDR2 SYDVKM. The length of the CDR3 is 11 residues. The germline V and J ends were trimmed by 5 bases and 7 bases, with 9 bases remaining between them. CDR3 loop: CASSASWEQYF. CDR3 coding DNA: TGTGCCAGCAGTGCGAGCTGGGAGCAGTACTTC.

In regard to this clone: Germline is not matched at one junction end, which may reflect a read error. This chain joins TRBV7-4 and TRBJ2-1, with TRBD1 matching 8 bases. CDR3 length: 16 amino acids. From germline, CDR1 is SGHVT and CDR2 SQSDAQ. The CDR3: CASSLGFARGRNGQFF. CDR3 nucleotides: TGTGCCAGCAGCTTAGGCTTTGCCAGGGGGCGGAATGGGCAGTTCTTC.

The CDR3, as DNA: TGTGCCAGCAGCCCCGGGACTATGAAAGGAGAGACCCAGTACTTC. Translating gives CASSPGTMKGETQYF. The chain has TRBV6-4 and TRBJ2-5; 7 bases are a match to TRBD2. This CDR3 contains 15 residues. The germline CDR1 and CDR2 sequences are MRHNA and SNTAGT. Unmatched junction bases numbered 11, after V lost 6 bases and J lost 4 bases.

This clone was recorded only once. The chain couples TRBV30 to TRBJ2-3; D not certain. Germline CDR1 is GTSNPN and CDR2 is SVGIG (reference sequence). The CDR3 extends over 13 amino acids. Deletions cut 1 base from V and 7 bases from J, with 12 bases between. The CDR3 coding sequence is TGTGCCTGGAGTGGGGTAACCCCGCATACGCAGTATTTT. Translating gives CAWSGVTPHTQYF.

CDR3: CASSYLQGVTEAFF. The DNA of the CDR3 is TGTGCCAGCAGTTACCTACAGGGAGTCACTGAAGCTTTCTTT. This chain uses TRBV27 with TRBJ1-1; tentatively, D is TRBD1 (6 bases). This CDR3 has 14 amino acids. From germline, CDR1 is MNHEY and CDR2 SMNVEV (reference sequence). V was clipped by 4 bases and J by 4 bases, with 13 bases between them.

CDR3 DNA: TGTGCCAGCAGCCGACCGGGTAGCGGGAGTCAAGAGACCCAGTACTTC. Its translation is CASSRPGSGSQETQYF. The V and J genes are TRBV5-4 and TRBJ2-5, with 9 bases that match TRBD2. The CDR3 covers 16 residues. CDR1 SGHNT and CDR2 YYREEE come from the germline V gene (reference sequence). The ends lost 4 bases at V and 2 bases at J; junction bases unmatched: 9.

In its sample, this clone was seen once. The V gene is TRBV18, the J gene TRBJ1-1, with unresolved D. This CDR3 region has 12 residues. The germline CDR1 and CDR2 sequences are KGHSH and LQKENI. Trimming pared 2 bases from V and 7 bases from J, leaving 8 bases between. The CDR3 region is CASSPIVGEAFF. In DNA form, the CDR3 reads TGTGCCAGCTCACCAATCGTAGGTGAAGCTTTCTTT. The full variable domain, with the rest looked up from reference TRBV18 and TRBJ1-1, is NAGVMQNPRHLVRRRGQEARLRCSPMKGHSHVYWYRQLPEEGLKFMVYLQKENIIDESGMPKERFSAEFPKEGPSILRIQQVVRGDSAAYFCASSPIVGEAFFGQGTRLTVV.

The genes are TRBV30 and TRBJ1-5; D is undetermined. This CDR3 comprises 13 residues. V lost 2 bases and J 3 bases, leaving 8 bases between the germline ends. Germline CDR1 GTSNPN, CDR2 SVGIG (reference sequence). Here the CDR3 reads CAWSRRDNQPQHF. The CDR3 DNA reads TGTGCCTGGAGTCGGAGGGACAATCAGCCCCAGCATTTT.

This clone appeared a few times. V usage is TRBV7-2 and J usage is TRBJ2-5; 11 bases agree with TRBD1. This CDR3 contains 16 residues. Germline-derived CDR1 and CDR2 are SGHTA and FQGNSA. V shed 6 bases and J 4 bases; nucleotides not matched to a gene: 10. CDR3 sequence (DNA): TGTGCCAGCAGTTCAAAGGCCGGGACAGGGGGAGAGACCCAGTACTTC. This codes for CASSSKAGTGGETQYF.

This chain links TRBV7-2 with TRBJ2-3, with no clear D. V was shortened by 0 bases and J by 5 bases, with 15 bases between the two germline ends. CDR3 length equals 16 residues. Germline-derived CDR1 and CDR2 are SGHTA and FQGNSA. This CDR3 reads CASSLAHSRIGDTQYF. The CDR3 DNA is TGTGCCAGCAGCTTAGCGCATTCCCGAATTGGAGATACGCAGTATTTT.

This chain links TRBV29-1 with TRBJ1-2; no definite D call. V lost 8 bases, J lost 3 bases, and 7 bases lay in between. The germline CDR1 and CDR2 sequences are SQVTM and ANQGSEA. There are 10 residues in the CDR3. The CDR3 loop reads CSTWDYGYTF. In DNA form, the CDR3 reads TGCAGCACTTGGGACTATGGCTACACCTTC.

The chain joins TRBV5-6 to TRBJ2-5; D call uncertain. V gave up 1 base and J gave up 3 bases, with 13 bases separating them. The germline CDR1 and CDR2 sequences are SGHDT and YYEEEE. This CDR3 is built from 15 residues. CDR3 DNA sequence: TGTGCCAGCAGCTTGTATGATCTGCTAGAAGAGACCCAGTACTTC. Its protein is CASSLYDLLEETQYF.

The genes are TRBV6-4 and TRBJ2-7, with D perhaps TRBD1 or TRBD2 (5 bases each). V was shortened by 5 bases and J by 2 bases, with 22 bases between the two germline ends. The CDR3 has 17 amino acids. Germline assignment: CDR1 MRHNA and CDR2 SNTAGT. As DNA, the CDR3 is TGTGCCAGCAGTTTCTCCTTAGCCGGGACCGCTACCTACGAGCAGTACTTC. It codes for CASSFSLAGTATYEQYF.

The V gene is TRBV9, the J gene TRBJ2-5; TRBD2 aligns across 7 bases. Germline V lookup: CDR1 SGDLS, CDR2 YYNGEE. This CDR3 spans 15 amino acids. Losses at the gene ends were 4 bases for V and 5 bases for J; bases not matched to a gene: 11. As DNA, the CDR3 is TGTGCCAGCAGCCCGGAAGGCTGGGGAGGGGAGACCCAGTACTTC. This encodes CASSPEGWGGETQYF.

This chain links TRBV6-1 with TRBJ1-5, with D perhaps matching TRBD1 (6 bases). Trimming stripped 6 bases from V and 8 bases from J, with 11 bases between. CDR3 length equals 12 residues. Germline CDR1 reads MNHNS; CDR2 reads SASEGT. The CDR3 loop reads CASRQGLEPQHF. The CDR3 coding sequence is TGTGCCAGCAGACAGGGATTGGAGCCCCAGCATTTT.

V gene TRBV5-6 combines with J gene TRBJ1-5; TRBD1 is a possible D gene (5 bases). This CDR3 has 15 residues. Germline CDR1 SGHDT, CDR2 YYEEEE. V dropped 4 bases and J dropped 4 bases, with 15 bases sitting between them. CDR3 sequence: CASSLGGLANQPQHF. The CDR3 region has the DNA TGTGCCAGCAGCCTGGGGGGGTTAGCAAATCAGCCCCAGCATTTT.

V usage is TRBV27 and J usage is TRBJ2-5; 7 bases align to TRBD1. TRBJ2-7 explains the end of the DNA better; the J call may be wrong. Germline V gene data show CDR1 as MNHEY and CDR2 as SMNVEV (reference sequence). CDR3 length: 13 amino acids. CDR3 protein: CASSLLGQDEQYF. The DNA of the CDR3 is TGTGCCAGCAGTTTACTCGGACAGGACGAGCAGTACTTC.

CDR3 residues: CASSRTRGGMDEQFF. CDR3 nucleotide sequence: TGTGCCAGCAGCAGAACTAGGGGGGGTATGGATGAGCAGTTCTTC. The chain links TRBV7-2 to TRBJ2-1; D is perhaps TRBD2 (7 bases). Germline CDR1 is SGHTA and CDR2 is FQGNSA. This CDR3 has 15 residues. V was clipped by 5 bases and J by 8 bases, with 19 bases between them.

The chain employs TRBV30 and TRBJ2-3; D call uncertain. V was shortened by 2 bases and J by 2 bases, with 5 bases between the two germline ends. Germline CDR1 is GTSNPN and CDR2 is SVGIG (reference sequence). This CDR3 region has 12 residues. The CDR3 sequence: CAWSLATDTQYF. The CDR3 region has the DNA TGTGCCTGGAGTTTAGCCACAGATACGCAGTATTTT.

The V call is TRBV19, the J call TRBJ2-7, with 10 bases that match TRBD1. Trimming cost V 4 bases and J 4 bases; bases outside gene matches: 7. This CDR3 region has 15 residues. CDR1 is LNHDA, CDR2 SQIVND, per germline (reference sequence). The CDR3 coding sequence is TGTGCCAGTAGTAGCCCCGGGACAGGGGTTTACGAGCAGTACTTC. It specifies CASSSPGTGVYEQYF.

This chain links TRBV7-2 with TRBJ2-3; D possibly matches TRBD1 or TRBD2 (5 bases each). The germline V and J ends were trimmed by 6 bases and 1 base, with 14 bases remaining between them. Germline V gene sequence: CDR1 SGHTA, CDR2 FQGNSA. This CDR3 spans 15 amino acids. As DNA, the CDR3 is TGTGCCAGCAGTCAAGGCTTGGGGGGCACAGATACGCAGTATTTT. Residues: CASSQGLGGTDTQYF.

The chain uses TRBV4-1 and TRBJ2-7; D possibly uses TRBD1 or TRBD2 (5 bases each). From germline, CDR1 is MGHRA and CDR2 YSYEKL. Trimming left V 4 bases short and J 2 bases short, with 15 bases between. The CDR3 sequence is 15 residues long. CDR3 loop: CASSPLGAATYEQYF. The CDR3 bases are TGCGCCAGCAGCCCCCTCGGGGCCGCCACCTACGAGCAGTACTTC.